What follows are 14 T cell receptor beta chains derived from one specimen sequenced in a study of response to subunit inactivated influenza vaccine. MiXCR, run by TCRdb on the RT-PCR reads, gives a single entry per CDR3 protein. The table lists roughly 540,000 distinct CDR3 sequences, roughly 25% of them singletons. The same sample was also studied in work on T cells expressing NK-cell markers. That source reports: UMI-tagged 5'RACE template switching yielded the TCR beta cDNA.

Material: CD4+ T cells sorted from PBMCs, obtained 11 to 12 days after vaccination. These receptors came from a man aged 45-65 years who received an inactivated influenza vaccine.

The chain's CDR3 is CASSLLTAAKNIQYF. The DNA for the CDR3 is TGTGCCAGCAGCTTGCTTACAGCAGCCAAAAACATTCAGTACTTC. The chain links TRBV5-4 to TRBJ2-4; D remains unclear. This CDR3 region has 15 residues. V gave up 1 base and J gave up 0 bases, with 8 bases separating them. Germline V gene data show CDR1 as SGHNT and CDR2 as YYREEE (reference sequence).

This chain links TRBV7-9 with TRBJ2-7; D is possibly TRBD2 (5 bases). From germline, CDR1 is SEHNR and CDR2 FQNEAQ (reference sequence). V was cut by 5 bases and J by 6 bases, with 20 bases left in between. This CDR3 is 15 amino acids long. The CDR3, as DNA: TGTGCCAGCAGCCGGGGTGGACTGGGGTTCGGCGAGCAGTACTTC. This sequence encodes CASSRGGLGFGEQYF.

The rearrangement links TRBV6-5 to TRBJ1-2; 11 bases map to TRBD1. V lost 4 bases and J lost 6; bases outside the gene matches: 7. The CDR3 is 15 amino acids. Per the germline V gene, CDR1 is MNHEY and CDR2 is SVGAGI. CDR3 region: CASSSPGTGGNGYTF. CDR3 coding DNA: TGTGCCAGCAGTTCCCCCGGGACAGGGGGGAATGGCTACACCTTC.

The chain has TRBV28 and TRBJ1-3; no clear D. Between the trimmed V and J ends, which lost 6 bases and 1 base, there was a span of 13 bases. The CDR3 is 15 amino acids. Germline CDR1 is MDHEN and CDR2 is SYDVKM. Here the CDR3 DNA reads TGTGCCAGCAGATTAAATCAGGTTTCTGGAAACACCATATATTTT. It specifies CASRLNQVSGNTIYF.

The CDR3: CASRIRGRSTDTQYF. The CDR3 DNA sequence: TGCGCCAGCAGGATACGCGGACGGAGCACAGATACGCAGTATTTT. The J gene is TRBJ2-3, the V gene TRBV5-1; D uncertain. Germline values: CDR1 SGHRS, CDR2 YFSETQ. Deletions cut 5 bases from V and 0 bases from J, with 13 bases between. The CDR3 totals 15 residues.

This chain connects TRBV7-2 to TRBJ2-1, with D possibly being TRBD2 (7 bases). Trimming took 1 base from V and 7 from J, leaving 14 bases between them. The CDR3 runs to 15 residues. Germline loops: CDR1 SGHTA, CDR2 FQGNSA. As DNA, the CDR3 is TGTGCCAGCAGCTTAGTGCGGGGGCCGGGGAATGAGCAGTTCTTC. It encodes CASSLVRGPGNEQFF.

This clonotype was observed a few times. The rearrangement links TRBV2 to TRBJ1-2; 7 bases align to TRBD1. Germline V gives CDR1 SNHLY, CDR2 FYNNEI. The CDR3 has 17 amino acids. The V segment lost 7 bases and the J segment 1 base; nucleotides outside the gene matches: 15. The CDR3 region has the DNA TGTGCCAGCACCGGGCGACAGGGCAAGGCCCTTAACTATGGCTACACCTTC. Protein product: CASTGRQGKALNYGYTF.

This clonotype has a count of ten or more. The rearrangement links TRBV4-3 to TRBJ2-1; D may be TRBD2 (6 bases). The CDR3 loop spans 16 amino acids. The V end was cut by 4 bases, the J end by 0 bases, with 13 bases between. CDR1 LGHNA and CDR2 YSLEER come from the germline V gene. The CDR3 spells CASSRTTDTSYNEQFF. The CDR3, as DNA: TGCGCCAGCAGCCGGACTACAGACACCTCCTACAATGAGCAGTTCTTC.

The chain joins TRBV5-5 to TRBJ1-5; perhaps TRBD1 as D (6 bases). Germline values: CDR1 SGHKS, CDR2 YYEKEE (reference sequence). This CDR3 has 15 residues. V lost 4 bases and J 6 bases, leaving 17 bases between the germline ends. CDR3 protein: CASSVGQQGSQPQHF. Written as DNA, the CDR3 is TGTGCCAGCAGCGTCGGACAGCAGGGGAGTCAGCCCCAGCATTTT.

This chain uses TRBV30 with TRBJ2-1, with D hard to call. V was trimmed by 1 base and J by 8 bases, leaving 6 bases between them. The germline V gene encodes CDR1 GTSNPN and CDR2 SVGIG (reference sequence). The length of the CDR3 is 11 residues. CDR3 nucleotide sequence: TGTGCCTGGAGTGGTCAATATGAGCAGTTCTTC. Translating it yields CAWSGQYEQFF.

This clonotype showed up just a few times. The chain joins TRBV12-3 or TRBV12-4 to TRBJ2-2; D is uncertain. This CDR3 has 14 amino acids. Trimming cost V 6 bases and J 1 base, with 9 bases left between them. The CDR3 DNA reads TGTGCCAGCAGATCAACTGAGAACACCGGGGAGCTGTTTTTT. It yields the protein CASRSTENTGELFF.

The V and J genes are TRBV9 and TRBJ2-2, with 7 positions matching TRBD1. The CDR3 extends over 15 amino acids. Losses at the gene ends were 0 bases for V and 4 bases for J; bases not matched to a gene: 3. The V gene's germline CDR1 is SGDLS and CDR2 YYNGEE. The CDR3 DNA sequence: TGTGCCAGCAGCGTAGGAACAGGGGCCACCGGGGAGCTGTTTTTT. Amino acids: CASSVGTGATGELFF.

The chain links TRBV7-8 to TRBJ2-7; perhaps TRBD1 as D (6 bases). The CDR3 totals 14 residues. Per germline, CDR1 SGHVS and CDR2 FQNEAQ. Trimming took off 6 bases at V and 4 bases at J, with 16 bases between the two ends. The chain's CDR3 is CASRPIWTAYEQYF. The CDR3 coding sequence is TGTGCCAGCAGACCGATATGGACAGCATACGAGCAGTACTTC.

The chain couples TRBV5-1 to TRBJ2-5, with 10 bases that match TRBD2. CDR1 is SGHRS and CDR2 is YFSETQ in the germline V gene. The CDR3 consists of 15 residues. V was pared by 2 bases and J by 5 bases, with 6 bases of the junction left unmatched. The CDR3 sequence: CASSLGAGGLETQYF. The CDR3 coding sequence is TGCGCCAGCAGCTTAGGAGCGGGAGGGTTGGAGACCCAGTACTTC.